A single sample is the source of the 6 T cell receptor beta chains below, sequenced in a study of shared clonotypes between healthy human individuals. Profiling relied on immunoSEQ multiplex PCR, and the TCRdb table lists in-frame clones only, not all of them. The table shows approximately 2,000,000 clones, with around 93% occurring only once. CD8 cells regarded as naive lacked CD45RO, were positively chosen for CCR7, and omitted terminally differentiated effector memory CD45RA+ cells. The sequenced sample consisted of naive CD8+ T cells from PBMCs. The receptors here all came from a man between 18 and 29 years old in good health. Some clones in this sample may be carry-over from other donors' samples.

Note on this clone: Other nucleotide sequences from this sample produce the same CDR3. This chain links TRBV27 with TRBJ2-1; weak D call: TRBD2 (5 bases). Germline lookup yields CDR1 MNHEY and CDR2 SMNVEV (reference sequence). The length of the CDR3 is 15 residues. The V end was cut by 2 bases, the J end by 0 bases, with 8 bases between. For the CDR3, the DNA is TGTGCCAGCAGTTTAGTGGGGAGCTCCTACAATGAGCAGTTCTTC. Translated, it gives CASSLVGSSYNEQFF.

The genes are TRBV9 and TRBJ2-7, with D maybe TRBD2 (7 bases). Trimming took off 0 bases at V and 3 bases at J, with 13 bases between the two ends. Germline V gene sequence: CDR1 SGDLS, CDR2 YYNGEE. The CDR3 spans 15 residues. CDR3 sequence reads: CASSVGRGTIYEQYF. The CDR3, as DNA: TGTGCCAGCAGCGTAGGTAGGGGGACTATCTACGAGCAGTACTTC.

The rearrangement uses TRBV7-6 and TRBJ1-1; no clear D gene. Germline V lookup: CDR1 SGHVS, CDR2 FNYEAQ. CDR3 length: 13 amino acids. The V and J ends lost 0 bases and 3 bases respectively, with 5 bases between them. CDR3 sequence: CASSLATYTEAFF. The DNA for the CDR3 is TGTGCCAGCAGCTTAGCTACTTACACTGAAGCTTTCTTT.

The chain uses TRBV2 and TRBJ2-7; a weak D match, TRBD1 (6 bases). The germline gives CDR1 SNHLY, CDR2 FYNNEI. V lost 8 bases and J 6 bases, leaving 17 bases between the germline ends. This CDR3 spans 13 amino acids. Written as DNA, the CDR3 is TGTGCCAGCTCACAGGGTCCCATCGCCGAGCAGTACTTC. Amino acids: CASSQGPIAEQYF.

This chain uses TRBV10-3 with TRBJ2-7; TRBD2 agrees at 12 bases. Trimming cost V 6 bases and J 0 bases; bases outside gene matches: 3. Germline loops: CDR1 ENHRY, CDR2 SYGVKD. The CDR3 runs 15 residues. The CDR3 DNA reads TGTGCCATCAGGGTGACTAGCGGGAGCTCCTACGAGCAGTACTTC. Translating it yields CAIRVTSGSSYEQYF.

The V gene is TRBV6-5, the J gene TRBJ2-1, with TRBD2 as a possible D gene (6 bases). The V end lost 1 base, the J end lost 8 bases, and 15 bases lay between the germline ends. The CDR3 is 15 residues long. Germline V gene data show CDR1 as MNHEY and CDR2 as SVGAGI. The CDR3 spells CASSYFAGPRDEQFF. CDR3 coding DNA: TGTGCCAGCAGTTACTTTGCGGGACCGAGGGATGAGCAGTTCTTC.